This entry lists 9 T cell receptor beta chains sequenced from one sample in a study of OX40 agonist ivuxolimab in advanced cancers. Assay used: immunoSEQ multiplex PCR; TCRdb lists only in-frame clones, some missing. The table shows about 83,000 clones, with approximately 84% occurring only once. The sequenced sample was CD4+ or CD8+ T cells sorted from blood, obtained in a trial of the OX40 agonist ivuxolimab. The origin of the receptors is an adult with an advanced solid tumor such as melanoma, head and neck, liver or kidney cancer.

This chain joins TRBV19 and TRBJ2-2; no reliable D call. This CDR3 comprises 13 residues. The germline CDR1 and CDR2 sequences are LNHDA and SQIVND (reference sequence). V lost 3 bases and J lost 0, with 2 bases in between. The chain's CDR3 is CASSIANTGELFF. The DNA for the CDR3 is TGTGCCAGTAGTATCGCGAACACCGGGGAGCTGTTTTTT.

CDR3 region: CAWSGGPAGYTF. The DNA for the CDR3 is TGTGCCTGGAGTGGAGGCCCGGCGGGCTACACCTTC. V and J are TRBV30 and TRBJ1-2, with no clear D. Deletions cut 1 base from V and 8 bases from J, with 11 bases between. Germline V gene lookup returns CDR1 GTSNPN and CDR2 SVGIG (reference sequence). The CDR3 spans 12 residues.

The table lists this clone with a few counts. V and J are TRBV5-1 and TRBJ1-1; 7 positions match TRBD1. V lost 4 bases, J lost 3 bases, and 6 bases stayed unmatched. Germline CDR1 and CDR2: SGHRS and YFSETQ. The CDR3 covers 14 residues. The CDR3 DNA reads TGCGCCAGCAGCCTAACCGACAGGGACACTGAAGCTTTCTTT. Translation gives CASSLTDRDTEAFF.

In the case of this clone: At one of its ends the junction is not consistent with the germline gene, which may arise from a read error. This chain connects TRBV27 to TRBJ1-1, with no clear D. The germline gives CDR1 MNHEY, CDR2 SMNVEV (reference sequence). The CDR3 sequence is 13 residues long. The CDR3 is CASQPRGNSEAFF. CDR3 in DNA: TGTGCCAGCCAACCGCGTGGGAACTCTGAAGCTTTCTTT.

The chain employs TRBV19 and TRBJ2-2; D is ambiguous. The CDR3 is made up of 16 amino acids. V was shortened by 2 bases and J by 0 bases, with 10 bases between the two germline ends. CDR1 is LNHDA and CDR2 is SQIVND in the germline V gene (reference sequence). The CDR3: CASSIWGRANTGELFF. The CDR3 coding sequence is TGTGCCAGTAGTATATGGGGTCGAGCGAACACCGGGGAGCTGTTTTTT.

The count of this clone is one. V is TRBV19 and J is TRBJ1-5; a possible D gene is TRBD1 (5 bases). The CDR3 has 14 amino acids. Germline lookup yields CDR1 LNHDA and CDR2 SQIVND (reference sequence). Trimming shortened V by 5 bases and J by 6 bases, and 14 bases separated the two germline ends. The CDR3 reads CASSSGRGSQPQHF. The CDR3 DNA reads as TGTGCCAGTAGTTCGGGTCGGGGCAGTCAGCCCCAGCATTTT.

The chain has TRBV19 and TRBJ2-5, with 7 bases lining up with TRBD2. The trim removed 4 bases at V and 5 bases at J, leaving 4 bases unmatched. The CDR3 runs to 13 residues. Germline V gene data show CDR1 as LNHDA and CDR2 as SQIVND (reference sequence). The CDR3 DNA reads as TGTGCCAGTAGTACGGGACTACGGGAGACCCAGTACTTC. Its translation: CASSTGLRETQYF.

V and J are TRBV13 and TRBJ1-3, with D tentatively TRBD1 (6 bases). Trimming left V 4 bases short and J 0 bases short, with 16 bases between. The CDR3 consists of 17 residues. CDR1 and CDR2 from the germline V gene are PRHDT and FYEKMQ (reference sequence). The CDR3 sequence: CASSSFRGKNSGNTIYF. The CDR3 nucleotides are TGTGCCAGCAGCTCCTTCAGGGGAAAAAACTCTGGAAACACCATATATTTT.

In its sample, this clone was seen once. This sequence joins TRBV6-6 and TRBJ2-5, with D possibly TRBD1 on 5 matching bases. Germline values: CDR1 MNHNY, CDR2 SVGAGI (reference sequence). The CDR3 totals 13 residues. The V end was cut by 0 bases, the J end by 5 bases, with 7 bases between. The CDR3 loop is CASSYSAGETQYF. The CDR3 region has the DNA TGTGCCAGCAGTTACTCCGCAGGGGAGACCCAGTACTTC.